The table lists the clone carrying this T cell receptor (beta chain) with a few counts. Its specificity is not known. The CDR3 spans 14 residues. The V end was cut by 3 bases, the J end by 3 bases, with 12 bases between. CDR1 and CDR2 (germline): GTSNPN, SVGIG (reference sequence). This sample is drawn from a study of blood T cells in healthy people across ages. Findings and limits, study-wide: Relative to aged donors, long-lived donors carried more naive CD4+ cells and displayed higher diversity.

Aged roughly 6 to 90, donors were systemically healthy Caucasians from Russia. Per sample, no less than 6 micrograms of total RNA were extracted. Combining a sample-barcoded 5' primer with a J-beta primer mix, a second PCR ran for 7 to 11 cycles. Each cDNA molecule carried a tag from a template-switch adaptor that contained 12 random nucleotides. TCRdb re-called the 5' RACE reads through MiXCR, storing one row per CDR3 protein. The sample shows roughly 1,500,000 distinct CDR3 sequences, 35% to 45% of them seen only once. Sequencing was carried out using blood. V and J are TRBV30 and TRBJ2-1; D could derive from TRBD1 or TRBD2 (5 bases each). This receptor was identified in a woman younger than 35 in good health. CDR3 nucleotide sequence: TGTGCCTGGAGCTGGGACCAGTACTACAATGAGCAGTTCTTC. Amino acid sequence: CAWSWDQYYNEQFF.